Listed below are T cell receptor beta chains from one sample, sequenced in a study of blood T cell repertoires in COVID-19. Profiled with immunoSEQ multiplex PCR; TCRdb holds only in-frame clones, not every one. This sample yields roughly 60,000 clones, of which 70% to 85% are seen a single time; 3.5% belongs to the top ten. Sequencing used peripheral blood. The receptors were gathered from a man between 60 and 75 years old with acute or convalescent COVID-19. Both conserved end residues are part of each CDR3. D genes are given only for firm matches. Size values are once, few and many counts, or a class for expanded clones, and some rows have none.

size	J	D	V	DNA	CDR3
-	TRBJ1-1	TRBD1	TRBV12-3/TRBV12-4	TGTGCCAGCGACAGGGATGGTACTGAAGCTTTCTTT	CASDRDGTEAFF
-	TRBJ2-1	-	TRBV24-1	TGTGCCACCAGTGTCCAGGTTTTCTTCTCCTACAATGAGCAGTTCTTC	CATSVQVFFSYNEQFF
-	TRBJ2-5	-	TRBV28	TGTGCCAGCAGCGAAGGGGGGGAGAGGACCCAGTACTTC	CASSEGGERTQYF
-	TRBJ1-1	-	TRBV19	TGTGCCAGTAGTATAGCCGCGGGGAACACTGAAGCTTTCTTT	CASSIAAGNTEAFF
-	TRBJ2-7	TRBD2	TRBV6-6	TGTGCCAGCAGACGACTCTCACTAACTAGCGCCTTATCCTACGAGCAGTACTTC	CASRRLSLTSALSYEQYF
-	TRBJ1-1	-	TRBV5-1	TGCGCCAGCGGATCCCAGGGGAACACTGAAGCTTTCTTT	CASGSQGNTEAFF
-	TRBJ2-1	TRBD2	TRBV19	TGTGCCAGCTCGACTAGCGTGAGCTCCTACAATGAGCAGTTCTTC	CASSTSVSSYNEQFF
-	TRBJ1-2	TRBD1	TRBV7-2	TGTGCCAGCAGCTTCGCGGGACAGAACTATGGCTACACCTTC	CASSFAGQNYGYTF
-	TRBJ1-5	-	TRBV7-8	TGTGCCAGCAGCTTAGCTGGGGGCGAACAGCCCCAGCATTTT	CASSLAGGEQPQHF
-	TRBJ1-4	-	TRBV12-5	TGTGCTAGTGGTTTGGGAACCACAGGGTTTAGTAATGAAAAACTGTTTTTT	CASGLGTTGFSNEKLFF
-	TRBJ1-4	-	TRBV5-1	TGCGCCAGCAGCTTGGGGCAGGGAAGAGAAAAACTGTTTTTT	CASSLGQGREKLFF
-	TRBJ2-7	-	TRBV29-1	TGCAGCGTTGACCTCTGCATCCGCCCAGGCGAATATAACACCTACGAGCAGTACTTC	CSVDLCIRPGEYNTYEQYF
-	TRBJ2-3	-	TRBV5-4	TGTGCCAGCAGCCGGGACTCAAAGGTGTCAGATACGCAGTATTTT	CASSRDSKVSDTQYF
-	TRBJ1-2	-	TRBV9	TGTGCCAGCAGCGTAGAGGTGGGGCATTCTGACTATGGCTACACCTTC	CASSVEVGHSDYGYTF
medium-sized	TRBJ1-2	-	TRBV10-2	TGCGCCAGCAAACCGACAGATACCACTAACTATGGCTACACCTTC	CASKPTDTTNYGYTF
few	TRBJ1-1	-	TRBV5-5	TGTGCCAGCAGCTTGGATGGCTTAATGAACACTGAAGCTTTCTTT	CASSLDGLMNTEAFF
-	TRBJ1-2	-	TRBV24-1	TGTGCCACCAGTGAGGGGGCCGGCTACACCTTC	CATSEGAGYTF
-	TRBJ1-1	TRBD1	TRBV6-5	TGTGCCAGCAGGACCGACAGGGAAGCTGAAGCTTTCTTT	CASRTDREAEAFF
-	TRBJ2-7	-	TRBV12-2	TGTGCAAGTCGCCCGACTACCGGGACTAGCAGCGGCGAGCAGTACTTC	CASRPTTGTSSGEQYF
-	TRBJ1-2	-	TRBV19	TGTGCCAGTCGACAGGACGGGGACTATGGCTACACCTTC	CASRQDGDYGYTF
-	TRBJ1-6	-	TRBV6-2/TRBV6-3	TGTGCCAGCAGTCTGACAAATTTCAATTCACCCCTCCACTTT	CASSLTNFNSPLHF
-	TRBJ1-4	-	TRBV6-1	TGTGCCAGCAGTGAACGGGCAGGGTTTTATGAAAAACTGTTTTTT	CASSERAGFYEKLFF
-	TRBJ1-3	-	TRBV14	TGTGCCAGCAGCCAAGCGGGGAGGGGAGCGGGAAACACCATATATTTT	CASSQAGRGAGNTIYF
once	TRBJ1-5	TRBD1	TRBV6-6	TGTACCCTTGGACAGGCCGCCAAGGATCAGCCCCAGCATTTT	CTLGQAAKDQPQHF
-	TRBJ2-5	TRBD2	TRBV2	TGTGCCAGCAACAATCAGCGGGGCCAAGAGACCCAGTACTTC	CASNNQRGQETQYF
-	TRBJ1-2	-	TRBV27	TGTGCCAGCAGTTATTCGGGACAAATTAACTATGGCTACACCTTC	CASSYSGQINYGYTF
once	TRBJ2-7	TRBD1	TRBV12-5	TGTGCTAGTGCCCCTCGGGGACAGGGGACTTTGAACTTC	CASAPRGQGTLNF
-	TRBJ1-5	-	TRBV7-2	TGTGCCAGCAGCTTTAGGGGGGGTGACAATCAGCCCCAGCATTTT	CASSFRGGDNQPQHF
-	TRBJ2-3	TRBD1	TRBV11-2	TGTGCCAGCAGCTTATACCCTCCGGACAGGGATTTTAGCACAGATACGCAGTATTTT	CASSLYPPDRDFSTDTQYF
-	TRBJ1-5	-	TRBV28	TGTGCCAGCAGTTTACGGCAGGGTTCCGTCCAGCCCCAGCATTTT	CASSLRQGSVQPQHF
-	TRBJ2-5	TRBD2	TRBV15	TGTGCCACCGGGAGGGCTCAAGAGACCCAGTACTTC	CATGRAQETQYF
-	TRBJ1-3	-	TRBV11-2	TGTGCCAGCGCCACAGGGCCTATAGGGAGCACCATATATTTT	CASATGPIGSTIYF
-	TRBJ1-2	TRBD1	TRBV6-6	TGTGCCAGCAGCCCCACAGGACAGGGCTATGGCTACACCTTC	CASSPTGQGYGYTF
once	TRBJ1-1	-	TRBV7-2	TGTGCCAGCAGCTACAGGGTAGGCACTGAAGCTTTCTTT	CASSYRVGTEAFF
-	TRBJ1-6	TRBD1	TRBV27	TGTGCCAGCAGTTCCGGGACAGGGTTTCCACCCCTCCACTTT	CASSSGTGFPPLHF
-	TRBJ1-5	-	TRBV7-5	TGTGTCAGAAGCGAGGGACTGTATTCCCGTTCTAACAATCAGCCCCAGCATTTT	CVRSEGLYSRSNNQPQHF
-	TRBJ2-4	-	TRBV2	TGTGCCAGCAGTGACAACAGGGAGGCCAAAAACATTCAGTACTTC	CASSDNREAKNIQYF
-	TRBJ1-4	TRBD1	TRBV18	TGTGCCAGCTCACCGACAGGGCTACGGAATGAAAAACTGTTTTTT	CASSPTGLRNEKLFF
-	TRBJ1-2	TRBD1	TRBV19	TGTGCCAGTAGTCCTTGGGACAGGGAGTACTATGGCTACACCTTC	CASSPWDREYYGYTF
-	TRBJ1-5	TRBD1	TRBV5-1	TGCGCCAGCAGCGAGGGACAGGGCGGTCAGCCCCAGCATTTT	CASSEGQGGQPQHF
-	TRBJ1-4	-	TRBV7-9	TGTGCCAGCAGCCCACCCGGGCAGGGAAGAGAAAAACTGTTTTTT	CASSPPGQGREKLFF
-	TRBJ2-3	-	TRBV5-4	TGTGCCAGCAGCCCCGGGACTCCTACAGATACGCAGTATTTT	CASSPGTPTDTQYF
-	TRBJ1-6	-	TRBV25-1	TGTGCCAGTAGGGAGGGAATGGCCTATAATTCACCCCTCCACTTT	CASREGMAYNSPLHF
once	TRBJ2-3	TRBD2	TRBV5-1	TGCGCCAGCAGCCCCTCTAGCGGGGGGGCGAGAGGGACAGATACGCAGTATTTT	CASSPSSGGARGTDTQYF
-	TRBJ1-5	TRBD1	TRBV19	TGTGCCAGTAGTGCGAGACAGGGGTTGGTTCAGCCCCAGCATTTT	CASSARQGLVQPQHF
few	TRBJ2-2	-	TRBV7-7	TGTGCCAGCAGCCACGGGGCGGGGCCGAACACCGGGGAGCTGTTTTTT	CASSHGAGPNTGELFF
few	TRBJ2-2	TRBD1	TRBV10-2	TGCGCCAGCAGATATACAGGGGGCCAGGGCGGGGAGCTGTTTTTT	CASRYTGGQGGELFF
-	TRBJ1-5	-	TRBV10-3	TGTGCCATCAGTGAGTTGGAGGCAGGCAATCAGCCCCAGCATTTT	CAISELEAGNQPQHF
once	TRBJ1-2	TRBD1	TRBV5-1	TGCGCCAGCAGCTTGTTCCCCCGGACAGGGGACTATGGCTACACCTTC	CASSLFPRTGDYGYTF
-	TRBJ1-1	TRBD1	TRBV19	TGTGCCAGCCTTGGACAGGGGAGCAGTTTCACTGAAGCTTTCTTT	CASLGQGSSFTEAFF